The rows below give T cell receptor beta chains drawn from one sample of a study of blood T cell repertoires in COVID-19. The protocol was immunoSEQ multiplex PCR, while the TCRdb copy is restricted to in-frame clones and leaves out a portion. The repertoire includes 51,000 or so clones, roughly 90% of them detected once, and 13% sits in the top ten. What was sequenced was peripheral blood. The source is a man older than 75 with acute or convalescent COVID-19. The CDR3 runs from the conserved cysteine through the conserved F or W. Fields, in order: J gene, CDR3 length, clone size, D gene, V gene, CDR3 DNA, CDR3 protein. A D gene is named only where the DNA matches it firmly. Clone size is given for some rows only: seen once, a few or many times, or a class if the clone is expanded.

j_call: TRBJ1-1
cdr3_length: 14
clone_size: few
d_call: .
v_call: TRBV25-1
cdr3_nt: TGTGCCAGCGCCCGTCAGGGTGGAAAAGGTGAAGCTTTCTTT
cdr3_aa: CASARQGGKGEAFF

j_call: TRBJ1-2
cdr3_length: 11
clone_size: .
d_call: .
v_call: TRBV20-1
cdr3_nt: TGCAGTGCTAGGTACGGAGATGGCTACACCTTC
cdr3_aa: CSARYGDGYTF

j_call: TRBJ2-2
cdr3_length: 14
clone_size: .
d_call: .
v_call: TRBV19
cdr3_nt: TGTGCCAGTAGTACCACGCGGGACACCGGGGAGCTGTTTTTT
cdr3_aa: CASSTTRDTGELFF

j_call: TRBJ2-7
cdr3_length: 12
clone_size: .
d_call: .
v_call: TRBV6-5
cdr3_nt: TGTGCCAGCAGAATACAGGGCTACGAGCAGTACTTC
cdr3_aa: CASRIQGYEQYF

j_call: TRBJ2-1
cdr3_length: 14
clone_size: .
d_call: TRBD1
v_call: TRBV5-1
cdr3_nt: TGCGCCAGCAGGCGAACAGGGGGAGTCGATGAGCAGTTCTTC
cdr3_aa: CASRRTGGVDEQFF

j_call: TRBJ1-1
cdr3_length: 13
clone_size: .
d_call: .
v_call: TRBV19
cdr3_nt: TGTGCCAGTAGTATCCAGGGGAACACTGAAGCTTTCTTT
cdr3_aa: CASSIQGNTEAFF

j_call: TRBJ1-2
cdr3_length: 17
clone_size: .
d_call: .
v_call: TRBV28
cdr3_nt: TGTGCCAGCAGTTTAAGTTGGCGGGGCTCAGCTAACTATGGCTACACCTTC
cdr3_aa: CASSLSWRGSANYGYTF

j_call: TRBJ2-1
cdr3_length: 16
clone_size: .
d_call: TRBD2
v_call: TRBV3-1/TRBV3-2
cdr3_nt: TGTGCCAGCAGCCAAGAGTCTAGCGGGGGGGCCATTGAGCAGTTCTTC
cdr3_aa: CASSQESSGGAIEQFF

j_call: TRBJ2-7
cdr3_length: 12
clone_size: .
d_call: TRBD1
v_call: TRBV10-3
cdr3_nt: TGTGCCATCAGTGGACAGGGTTACGAGCAGTACTTC
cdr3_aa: CAISGQGYEQYF

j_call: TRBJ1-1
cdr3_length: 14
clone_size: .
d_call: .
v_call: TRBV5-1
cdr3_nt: TGCGCCAGCAGCCGTAGCGGAGGGAGCACTGAAGCTTTCTTT
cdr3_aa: CASSRSGGSTEAFF

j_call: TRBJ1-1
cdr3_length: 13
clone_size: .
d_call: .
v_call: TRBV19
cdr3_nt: TGTGCCAGTAGTCTTACACCGGGCACTGAAGCTTTCTTT
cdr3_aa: CASSLTPGTEAFF

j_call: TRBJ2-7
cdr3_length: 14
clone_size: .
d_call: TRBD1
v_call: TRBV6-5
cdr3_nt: TGTGCCAGCAAAAGAGGACAGGGTATCGACGAGCAGTACTTC
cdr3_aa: CASKRGQGIDEQYF

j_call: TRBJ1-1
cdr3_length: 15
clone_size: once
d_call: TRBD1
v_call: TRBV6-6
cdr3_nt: TGTGCCAGCAGTGGCCATGGACAGGGGAACACTGAAGCTTTCTTT
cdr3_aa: CASSGHGQGNTEAFF

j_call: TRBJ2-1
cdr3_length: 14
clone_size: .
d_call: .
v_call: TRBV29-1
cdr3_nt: TGCAGCGTTGCCTGGGGGCGCTCGAACAATGAGCAGTTCTTC
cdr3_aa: CSVAWGRSNNEQFF

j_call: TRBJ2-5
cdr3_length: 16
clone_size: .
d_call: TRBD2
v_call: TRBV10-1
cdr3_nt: TGCGCCAGCAGTGAGGCACAGGGACTAGGAGGGGAGACCCAGTACTTC
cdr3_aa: CASSEAQGLGGETQYF

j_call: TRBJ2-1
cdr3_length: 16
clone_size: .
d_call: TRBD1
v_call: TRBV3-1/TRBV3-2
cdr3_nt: TGTGCCAGCAGCCAGGGGACAGGGAACGGACACAATGAGCAGTTCTTC
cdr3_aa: CASSQGTGNGHNEQFF

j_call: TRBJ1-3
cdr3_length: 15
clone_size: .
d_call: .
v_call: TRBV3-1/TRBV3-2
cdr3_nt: TGTGCCAGCAGCCAAGATCTCGGGGGTGGAAACACCATATATTTT
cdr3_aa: CASSQDLGGGNTIYF

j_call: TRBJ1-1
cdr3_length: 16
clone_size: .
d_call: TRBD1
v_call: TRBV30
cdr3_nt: TGTGCCTGGAATCCCTTCCCGACGACAGGGGCTACTGAAGCTTTCTTT
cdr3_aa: CAWNPFPTTGATEAFF

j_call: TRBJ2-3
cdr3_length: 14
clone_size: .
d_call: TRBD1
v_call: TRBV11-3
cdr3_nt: TGTGCCAGCAGCCAGGGGGCAGCTACAGATACGCAGTATTTT
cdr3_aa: CASSQGAATDTQYF

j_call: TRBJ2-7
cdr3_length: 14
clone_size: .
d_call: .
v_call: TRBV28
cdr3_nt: TGTGCCAGCACCCCCGGGGGACAGACCTACGAGCAGTACTTC
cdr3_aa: CASTPGGQTYEQYF

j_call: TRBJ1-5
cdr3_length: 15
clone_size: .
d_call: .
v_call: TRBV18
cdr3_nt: TGTGCCAGCTCACCAGACAGATGGGGAAATCAGCCCCAGCATTTT
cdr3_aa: CASSPDRWGNQPQHF

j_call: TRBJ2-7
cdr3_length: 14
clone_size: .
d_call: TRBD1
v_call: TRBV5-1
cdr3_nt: TGCGCCAGCAGCTTTGGGACAGGGGTTTTCGAGCAGTACTTC
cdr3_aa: CASSFGTGVFEQYF

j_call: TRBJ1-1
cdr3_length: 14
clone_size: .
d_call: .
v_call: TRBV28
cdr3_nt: TGTGCCAGCAGTTACCTCAGGGGGAACACTGAAGCTTTCTTT
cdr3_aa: CASSYLRGNTEAFF

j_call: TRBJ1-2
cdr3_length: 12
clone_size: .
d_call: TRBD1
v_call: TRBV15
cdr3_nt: TGTGCCACCAGCAGAACAGGGGGCGGGCTTACCTTC
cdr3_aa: CATSRTGGGLTF

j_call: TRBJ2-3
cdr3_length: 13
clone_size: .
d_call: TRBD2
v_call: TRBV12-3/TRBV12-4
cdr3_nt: TGTGCCAGCAGTCGGATAGCGGGGGATACGCAGTATTTT
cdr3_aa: CASSRIAGDTQYF

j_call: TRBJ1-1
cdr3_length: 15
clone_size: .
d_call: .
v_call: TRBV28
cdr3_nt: TGTGCCAGCAGTTTGGGGGGGCCAGCGCTTTACGAAGCTTTCTTT
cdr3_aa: CASSLGGPALYEAFF

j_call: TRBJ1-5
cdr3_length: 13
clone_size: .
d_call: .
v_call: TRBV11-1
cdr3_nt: TGTGCCAGCAGCTTAGCGGGAGGTCAGCCCCAGCATTTT
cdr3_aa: CASSLAGGQPQHF

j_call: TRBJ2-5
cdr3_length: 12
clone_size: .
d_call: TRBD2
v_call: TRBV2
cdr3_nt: TGTGCCAGCGGTGGGACTAGAAAGACCCAGTACTTC
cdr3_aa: CASGGTRKTQYF

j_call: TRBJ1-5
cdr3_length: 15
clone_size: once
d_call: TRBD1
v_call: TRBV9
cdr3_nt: TGTGCCAGCAGCGCAGGGGGTCCGAGCAATCAGCCCCAGCATTTT
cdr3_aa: CASSAGGPSNQPQHF

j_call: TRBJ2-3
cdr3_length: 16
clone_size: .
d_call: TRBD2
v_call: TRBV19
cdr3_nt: TGTGCCAGTAGTATCAGACTAGCGGGGGTGGCAGATACGCAGTATTTT
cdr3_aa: CASSIRLAGVADTQYF

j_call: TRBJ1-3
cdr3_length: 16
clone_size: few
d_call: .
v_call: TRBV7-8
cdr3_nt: TGTGCCAGCAGCTTAGCCCCTACGGGCTCTGGAAACACCATATATTTT
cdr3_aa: CASSLAPTGSGNTIYF

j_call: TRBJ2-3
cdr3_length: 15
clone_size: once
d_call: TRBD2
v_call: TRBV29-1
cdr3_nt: TGCAGCGTTGACCTAGCGGGGGGGCCTTCGGATACGCAGTATTTT
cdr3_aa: CSVDLAGGPSDTQYF

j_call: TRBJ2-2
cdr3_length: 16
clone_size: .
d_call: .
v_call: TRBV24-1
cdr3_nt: TGTGCCACCAGTGATTTATTTCCTCCGAACACCGGGGAGCTGTTTTTT
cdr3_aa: CATSDLFPPNTGELFF

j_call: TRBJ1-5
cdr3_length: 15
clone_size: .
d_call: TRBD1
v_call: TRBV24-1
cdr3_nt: TGTGCCACCAGGGGCCGGGACAGGCTGGGTCAGCCCCAGCATTTT
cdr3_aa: CATRGRDRLGQPQHF

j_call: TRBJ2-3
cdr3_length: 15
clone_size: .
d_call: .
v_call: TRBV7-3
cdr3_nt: TGTGCCAGCAGCTTAACCGGGGAGGCCGCAGATACGCAGTATTTT
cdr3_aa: CASSLTGEAADTQYF

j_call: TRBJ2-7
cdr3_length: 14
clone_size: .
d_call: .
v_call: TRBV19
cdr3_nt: TGTGCCAGTAGTATAACGACAGACACCTACGAGCAGTACTTC
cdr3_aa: CASSITTDTYEQYF

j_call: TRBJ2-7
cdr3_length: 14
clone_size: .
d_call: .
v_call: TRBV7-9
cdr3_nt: TGTGCCAGCAGCTTAGGAGGGTCTTACTACGAGCAGTACTTC
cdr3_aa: CASSLGGSYYEQYF